This TCR beta chain was recovered during a study of cytomegalovirus exposure and HLA in healthy donors. Sequenced by immunoSEQ multiplex PCR; TCRdb stores in-frame clones only, minus some. In the table there are a few hundred thousand clones, around 90% of which are singletons. The clonotype originates from a woman aged 18-29 years in good health and CMV-seronegative. The material sequenced was PBMCs.

The CDR3 region has the DNA TGTGCCAGTAGTTACAGGGTAGGCAATCAGCCCCAGCATTTT. Encoded protein: CASSYRVGNQPQHF. V is TRBV19 and J is TRBJ1-5; tentative D call: TRBD1 (6 bases). Per the germline V gene, CDR1 is LNHDA and CDR2 is SQIVND (reference sequence). The CDR3 is 14 residues long. Deletions cut 5 bases from V and 2 bases from J, with 10 bases between.